The clone carrying this TCR beta chain was recorded a few times. Antigen unknown. The sample comes from a study of T-cell memory formation after mild COVID-19. Study context: The TCR clusters were mostly specific to one donor.

5'RACE with constant-segment primers built TCRalpha and TCRbeta cDNA libraries with UMIs. TCRdb re-called the 5' RACE reads with MiXCR, one entry per CDR3 protein. The sample records 350,000 to 450,000 distinct CDR3 sequences, around an eighth being singletons. Regarding the study as a whole: Pre-infection memory already had some responding clones, implying cross-reactive memory joined.

Sequenced sample: PBMCs or a T cell subset sorted from them (not recorded which). The TCR sequence derives from a man aged 18-30 years who had mild COVID-19 (a few samples of this study predate the infection). Cell type and time point are not known.

The CDR3 sequence: CASSVEGGMAEAFF. CDR3 DNA: TGTGCCAGCAGCGTAGAGGGGGGGATGGCTGAAGCTTTCTTT. The chain recombines TRBV9 with TRBJ1-1, with a weak D call TRBD1 (6 bases). This CDR3 is built from 14 residues. Germline CDR1 reads SGDLS; CDR2 reads YYNGEE. Trimming removed 0 bases at V and 6 bases at J, with 12 bases between.